Presented here are 18 T cell receptor beta chains from one specimen sequenced in a study of T cell responses to AZD1222 COVID-19 vaccine. Generated by immunoSEQ multiplex PCR, the TCRdb table keeps only in-frame clones and is missing some. The table lists fewer than 150,000 clones, 89% of them singletons, with 4.4% in the top ten. Sequences were derived from peripheral blood, sampled on day 0 of AZD1222 vaccination. These receptors were obtained from an adult in good health.

The genes are TRBV29-1 and TRBJ2-5, with 9 nucleotides matching TRBD1. The CDR3 totals 13 residues. The V gene end was trimmed by 6 bases and the J gene end by 3 bases; junction bases not matched to a gene: 5. Germline loops: CDR1 SQVTM, CDR2 ANQGSEA. CDR3 bases: TGCAGCGTGGACAGGGGCCCCGAAGAGACCCAGTACTTC. Its translation: CSVDRGPEETQYF.

The rearrangement joins TRBV29-1 to TRBJ2-1, with 9 bases lining up with TRBD2. Germline lookup yields CDR1 SQVTM and CDR2 ANQGSEA. J lost 4 bases, V lost 2 bases, and 9 bases had no gene match. This CDR3 comprises 16 residues. CDR3 in DNA: TGCAGCGTTGAAACTAATAGCGGGAGACAATACAATGAGCAGTTCTTC. Translating gives CSVETNSGRQYNEQFF.

This clone was picked up one time. The rearrangement links TRBV13 to TRBJ2-3; no definite D call. Trimming pared 3 bases from V and 2 bases from J, leaving 6 bases between. Germline lookup yields CDR1 PRHDT and CDR2 FYEKMQ (reference sequence). The CDR3 has 13 amino acids. CDR3 loop: CASSFSYTDTQYF. The CDR3, as DNA: TGTGCCAGCAGCTTTAGTTACACAGATACGCAGTATTTT.

This chain connects TRBV5-4 to TRBJ2-1; D might be TRBD2 (5 bases). From germline, CDR1 is SGHNT and CDR2 YYREEE (reference sequence). The CDR3 consists of 15 residues. V dropped 4 bases and J dropped 7 bases, with 18 bases sitting between them. As DNA, the CDR3 is TGTGCCAGCAGCAGTAACCGGGAACACCGGAATGAGCAGTTCTTC. Translation: CASSSNREHRNEQFF. The full variable domain, with the rest looked up from reference TRBV5-4 and TRBJ2-1, is ETGVTQSPTHLIKTRGQQVTLRCSSQSGHNTVSWYQQALGQGPQFIFQYYREEENGRGNFPPRFSGLQFPNYSSELNVNALELDDSALYLCASSSNREHRNEQFFGPGTRLTVL.

J is TRBJ2-2 and V is TRBV30; 9 bases are shared with TRBD1. Germline CDR1 reads GTSNPN; CDR2 reads SVGIG (reference sequence). The CDR3 consists of 15 residues. Trimming cost V 4 bases and J 3 bases; bases outside gene matches: 6. The DNA of the CDR3 is TGTGCCTGGATCCCGGGACAGGGTTACACCGGGGAGCTGTTTTTT. This gives the protein CAWIPGQGYTGELFF.

The chain uses TRBV29-1 and TRBJ1-1; D is ambiguous. V lost 4 bases, J lost 0 bases, and 6 bases lay in between. This CDR3 spans 12 amino acids. The V gene's germline CDR1 is SQVTM and CDR2 ANQGSEA. The CDR3 spells CSVAHVNTEAFF. CDR3 nucleotides: TGCAGCGTTGCCCACGTGAACACTGAAGCTTTCTTT.

This clone was recorded only once. This chain links TRBV19 with TRBJ1-6; D call uncertain. The CDR3 has 16 residues. The germline gives CDR1 LNHDA, CDR2 SQIVND (reference sequence). The V gene lost 6 bases and the J gene lost 0 bases, with 12 bases spanning the gap. The CDR3 coding sequence is TGTGCCAGTAGACCGCGGGGTAGCTCCTATAATTCACCCCTCCACTTT. Translating gives CASRPRGSSYNSPLHF.

J is TRBJ2-1 and V is TRBV21-1; TRBD1 is the table's D call and was not checked against the DNA. TRBV21-1 is a pseudogene. This CDR3 is built from 14 residues. The CDR3 DNA follows: TGTGCCAGCAGCAAAGGCAGAACCTACAATGAGCAGTTCTTC. This sequence encodes CASSKGRTYNEQFF.

V usage is TRBV21-1 and J usage is TRBJ2-7; the listed D gene, TRBD2, was not tested against the DNA. TRBV21-1 is a pseudogene segment. The CDR3 has 16 residues. CDR3 protein: CASSNQKRDTYYEQYF. The CDR3 DNA follows: TGTGCCAGCAGCAACCAAAAGCGGGACACCTACTACGAGCAGTACTTC.

The chain carries TRBV3-1 (or the pseudogene TRBV3-2) and TRBJ2-3, with 7 bases lining up with TRBD1. Trimming cost V 10 bases and J 6 bases; bases outside gene matches: 10. From germline, CDR1 is LGHDT and CDR2 YNNKEL (reference sequence). CDR3 length equals 13 residues. DNA for the CDR3: TGTGCCACCGAAGGACAGGCGGGCGATACGCAGTATTTT. This translates into CATEGQAGDTQYF.

The chain combines TRBV2 with TRBJ2-3, with D uncertain. Trimming took off 7 bases at V and 2 bases at J, with 4 bases between the two ends. The V gene's germline CDR1 is SNHLY and CDR2 FYNNEI. The CDR3 runs 11 residues. In DNA form, the CDR3 reads TGTGCCAGCACCGCCACAGATACGCAGTATTTT. This codes for CASTATDTQYF. The full variable domain, in which reference TRBV2 and TRBJ2-3 provide the parts outside the CDR3, is EPEVTQTPSHQVTQMGQEVILRCVPISNHLYFYWYRQILGQKVEFLVSFYNNEISEKSEIFDDQFSVERPDGSNFTLKIRSTKLEDSAMYFCASTATDTQYFGPGTRLTVL.

The chain recombines TRBV3-1 (or the pseudogene TRBV3-2) with TRBJ1-6; possibly TRBD1 for D (5 bases). With 4 bases removed from V and 9 bases from J, the gap between germline ends came to 16 bases. The V gene's germline CDR1 is LGHDT and CDR2 YNNKEL (reference sequence). The CDR3 is made up of 15 amino acids. CDR3 in amino acids: CASSRDFSGTSPLHF. The CDR3 nucleotides are TGTGCCAGCAGCCGAGACTTTTCAGGGACTTCACCCCTCCACTTT.

The chain couples TRBV6-1 to TRBJ2-7, with 9 bases that match TRBD1. This CDR3 has 15 amino acids. The germline V gene encodes CDR1 MNHNS and CDR2 SASEGT. Losses at the gene ends were 1 base for V and 3 bases for J; bases not matched to a gene: 4. The CDR3 DNA is TGTGCCAGCAGTGAAGGGGGGGACAGGGTCTACGAGCAGTACTTC. Translated: CASSEGGDRVYEQYF.

This chain connects TRBV3-1 (or the pseudogene TRBV3-2) to TRBJ2-7; TRBD2 agrees at 7 bases. CDR3 length equals 11 residues. Germline V gives CDR1 LGHDT, CDR2 YNNKEL (reference sequence). V dropped 4 bases and J dropped 11; count of bases not matched to a gene: 5. CDR3 bases: TGTGCCAGCAGCCGGGGGGGAAGGAAGTACTTC. It translates to CASSRGGRKYF.

The V call is TRBV27, the J call TRBJ1-1; D uncertain. V gave up 0 bases and J gave up 7 bases, with 12 bases separating them. The CDR3 is 14 amino acids. Germline V lookup: CDR1 MNHEY, CDR2 SMNVEV (reference sequence). In DNA form, the CDR3 reads TGTGCCAGCAGTTTATCGGGAGGGCAGAATGAAGCTTTCTTT. Its protein product is CASSLSGGQNEAFF.

The genes are TRBV5-1 and TRBJ2-5, with 10 bases fitting TRBD1. This CDR3 has 18 residues. Germline assignment: CDR1 SGHRS and CDR2 YFSETQ. V was pared by 0 bases and J by 5 bases, with 13 bases of the junction left unmatched. The CDR3 reads CASSLVPGGDRGRETQYF. The CDR3 DNA follows: TGCGCCAGCAGCTTGGTCCCTGGCGGGGACAGGGGACGGGAGACCCAGTACTTC.

This sequence joins TRBV4-1 and TRBJ1-2; TRBD1 might be the D (5 bases). V was trimmed by 1 base and J by 7 bases, leaving 16 bases between them. Germline-derived CDR1 and CDR2 are MGHRA and YSYEKL. This CDR3 contains 15 residues. The CDR3 DNA follows: TGCGCCAGCAGCCAAGCTAGGGCGGGGGTGTTTGGCTACACCTTC. Protein product: CASSQARAGVFGYTF.

The rearrangement joins TRBV5-1 to TRBJ1-4, with TRBD1 matching 10 bases. Germline V gene data show CDR1 as SGHRS and CDR2 as YFSETQ. Losses at the gene ends were 2 bases for V and 8 bases for J; bases not matched to a gene: 9. CDR3 length: 16 residues. The CDR3 DNA is TGCGCCAGCAGCTTTCTCTCGGGGACAGGGGACGAAAAACTGTTTTTT. Protein product: CASSFLSGTGDEKLFF.